The sequence of this T cell receptor (beta chain) was determined in a study of graft-versus-host responses after intestinal transplantation. On the study more broadly: Grafts that recipients had were multivisceral, liver-intestinal, or isolated intestinal transplants. Overall study results and limits: GvH clones turned up in recipient marrow; some had shown up first in ileum or blood.

Some clones are missing from TCRdb's copy, which holds only in-frame ones; the method was immunoSEQ multiplex PCR. The table records approximately 40,000 clones, under 95% of them present only once. Of note for this clone: Its antigen remains unknown.

Sample: PBMCs, taken almost 320 days after intestinal transplant. This TCR was sampled from a human patient who received an intestinal transplant, so some T cells may come from the graft donor.

CDR3 DNA sequence: TGTGCCAGCAGCTTTAAGGGGGCACGTGAAAAACTGTTTTTT. This codes for CASSFKGAREKLFF. V and J are TRBV5-5 and TRBJ1-4; the match to TRBD1 covers 7 bases. The CDR3 runs to 14 residues. Germline CDR1 is SGHKS and CDR2 is YYEKEE (reference sequence). V shed 2 bases, J shed 7 bases, and the junction held 5 bases outside the gene matches.